The clone carrying this T cell receptor beta chain has at least ten counts. The data stem from a study of T cells in Graves' hyperthyroidism and ophthalmopathy. V lost 3 bases to trimming and J lost 2 bases; unmatched junction nucleotides: 4. The CDR3 has 14 residues. Germline V lookup: CDR1 KGHSH, CDR2 LQKENI. Clinical symptoms, serum thyroxine and TRAb, thyroid ultrasound and orbital computed tomography together formed the diagnostic basis. Amplified regions were TCR beta CDR3 sequences from RNA transcripts. The primer set for the first-round RT-PCR of the TCR CDR3 was HTBI. TCRdb reanalysed the multiplex PCR reads using MiXCR and keeps one entry per CDR3 protein. Of a few hundred thousand distinct CDR3 sequences in the sample, approximately 13% were seen once.

The clonotype was recovered from a young man with Graves' hyperthyroidism that later progressed to Graves' ophthalmopathy. Sequences were obtained from blood. The chain uses TRBV18 and TRBJ2-7; 7 positions match TRBD1. This CDR3 is CASSPDRRPYEQYF. The CDR3 DNA follows: TGTGCCAGCTCACCGGACAGGAGACCCTACGAGCAGTACTTC.